What follows describes a single TCR beta chain. Method: immunoSEQ multiplex PCR; TCRdb's copy keeps in-frame clones and lacks some. The sample records about 140,000 clones, over 70% being singletons. The germline V gene encodes CDR1 MNHEY and CDR2 SVGEGT. The CDR3 extends over 12 amino acids. V lost 6 bases to trimming and J lost 6 bases, with 9 bases between them. The sample comes from a study of blood T cell repertoires in COVID-19. The origin of this receptor is a man aged 45-65 years who had recovered from COVID-19. The specimen sequenced was peripheral blood. This chain links TRBV6-2 or TRBV6-3 with TRBJ1-5, with TRBD1 as a possible D gene (6 bases). CDR3 coding DNA: TGTGCCAGCAGCAAAGGGGGTCAGCCCCAGCATTTT. Translation gives CASSKGGQPQHF.